These 25 T cell receptor beta chains were sequenced from one sample in a study of radiotherapy plus CTLA-4 blockade in lung cancer. Sequencing was performed with immunoSEQ multiplex PCR; in TCRdb, only in-frame clones are kept and a portion is missing. The data hold 40,000 to 50,000 clones, with about 77% observed a single time. The sequenced sample was peripheral blood, obtained from a patient treated with radiotherapy plus ipilimumab. The receptor source for this set is a human donor with non-small cell lung cancer who had stable disease on radiotherapy plus ipilimumab.

This chain connects TRBV9 to TRBJ1-2, with 9 nucleotides matching TRBD1. With 2 bases clipped from V and 5 bases from J, the junction kept 7 bases outside the gene matches. Germline values: CDR1 SGDLS, CDR2 YYNGEE. The CDR3 consists of 15 residues. The CDR3, as DNA: TGTGCCAGCAGCGTTACAGGGGGCCCCCTTTATGGCTACACCTTC. Translating gives CASSVTGGPLYGYTF.

The chain carries TRBV5-5 and TRBJ2-1; unclear D gene. There are 14 residues in the CDR3. The germline V gene has CDR1 SGHKS and CDR2 YYEKEE (reference sequence). Trimming took off 0 bases at V and 4 bases at J, with 8 bases between the two ends. CDR3 residues: CASSLGSSYNEQFF. CDR3 bases: TGTGCCAGCAGCTTGGGAAGTAGTTACAATGAGCAGTTCTTC.

The chain uses TRBV5-8 and TRBJ1-3; D is possibly TRBD1 (5 bases). This CDR3 is built from 16 residues. Trimming cost V 1 base and J 0 bases, with 11 bases left between them. Per the germline V gene, CDR1 is SGHTS and CDR2 is YDEGEE. Here the CDR3 reads CASSLRGLSSGNTIYF. CDR3 in DNA: TGTGCCAGCAGCTTGCGGGGACTGAGCTCTGGAAACACCATATATTTT.

CDR3 nucleotide sequence: TGTGCCAGCAGCCCCGGGGCTAATGAAAAACTGTTTTTT. Encoded protein: CASSPGANEKLFF. The gene calls are TRBV7-9 and TRBJ1-4, with D hard to call. Germline-derived CDR1 and CDR2 are SEHNR and FQNEAQ (reference sequence). V lost 5 bases to trimming and J lost 3 bases, with 7 bases between them. The CDR3 is 13 residues long.

The chain couples TRBV6-9 to TRBJ1-5; the D gene is possibly TRBD1 (6 bases). The CDR3 consists of 19 residues. With 4 bases removed from V and 6 bases from J, the gap between germline ends came to 28 bases. The germline V gene encodes CDR1 MNHGY and CDR2 SVAAGI. The CDR3 DNA sequence: TGTGCCAGCAGTTCCCGACAGGTAACAAAGGCACAAGTCAGTCAGCCCCAGCATTTT. Amino acids: CASSSRQVTKAQVSQPQHF.

This chain connects TRBV7-9 to TRBJ1-1, with a tentative D call TRBD1 (6 bases). The CDR3 covers 12 residues. Per germline, CDR1 SEHNR and CDR2 FQNEAQ (reference sequence). With 5 bases removed from V and 7 bases from J, the gap between germline ends came to 11 bases. CDR3 DNA sequence: TGTGCCAGCAGCCGTCGGACAGATGAAGCTTTCTTT. Encoded protein: CASSRRTDEAFF.

The genes are TRBV2 and TRBJ1-2, with unresolved D. The CDR3 has 14 residues. The germline gives CDR1 SNHLY, CDR2 FYNNEI. V dropped 9 bases and J dropped 7 bases, with 21 bases sitting between them. The chain's CDR3 is CARLLPGMDSGYTF. CDR3 sequence (DNA): TGTGCCAGGCTCCTTCCGGGAATGGATAGTGGCTACACCTTC.

The V and J genes are TRBV4-3 and TRBJ2-1; 14 nucleotides agree with TRBD2. The CDR3 spans 15 residues. J gave up 7 bases and V 1 base, and 0 bases lay outside the gene matches. Germline CDR1 reads LGHNA; CDR2 reads YSLEER. The CDR3: CASSQGTSGGNEQFF. In DNA, the CDR3 is TGCGCCAGCAGCCAAGGGACTAGCGGGGGGAATGAGCAGTTCTTC.

The chain employs TRBV25-1 and TRBJ2-2, with unresolved D. With 5 bases removed from V and 4 bases from J, the gap between germline ends came to 14 bases. The CDR3 sequence is 15 residues long. Germline V gives CDR1 MGHDK, CDR2 SYGVNS. CDR3: CASSPRYGGTGELFF. The CDR3 DNA reads as TGTGCCAGCAGTCCGCGGTATGGCGGCACCGGGGAGCTGTTTTTT.

V and J are TRBV5-1 and TRBJ2-2, with TRBD1 matching 9 bases. There are 15 residues in the CDR3. J lost 1 base, V lost 4 bases, and 2 bases had no gene match. Germline V gene lookup returns CDR1 SGHRS and CDR2 YFSETQ. The CDR3 reads CASSPGQGNTGELFF. CDR3 bases: TGCGCCAGCAGCCCGGGACAGGGGAACACCGGGGAGCTGTTTTTT.

J is TRBJ2-7 and V is TRBV7-2; TRBD1 agrees at 10 bases. After removal of 2 bases from V and 4 bases from J, the junction contained 8 bases not matched to a gene. The CDR3 sequence is 16 residues long. The germline gives CDR1 SGHTA, CDR2 FQGNSA. The CDR3 loop reads CASSLRPGTGVYEQYF. The DNA of the CDR3 is TGTGCCAGCAGCTTAAGGCCCGGGACAGGGGTGTACGAGCAGTACTTC.

This chain links TRBV25-1 with TRBJ2-5; the match to TRBD1 covers 9 bases. CDR1 and CDR2 (germline): MGHDK, SYGVNS. The junction had 4 bases not matched to a gene; V was cut back by 6 bases and J by 5 bases. CDR3 length: 13 residues. CDR3 nucleotide sequence: TGTGCCAGCAGGGACAGGGGTGGCGAGACCCAGTACTTC. This translates into CASRDRGGETQYF.

The rearrangement uses TRBV29-1 and TRBJ1-1; D might be TRBD1 (5 bases). Germline CDR1 and CDR2: SQVTM and ANQGSEA. V lost 5 bases and J lost 3, with 10 bases in between. The CDR3 loop spans 12 amino acids. The CDR3 here is CSVRQGDTEAFF. In DNA form, the CDR3 reads TGCAGCGTTCGGCAGGGTGACACTGAAGCTTTCTTT. Combining the CDR3 with reference TRBV29-1 and TRBJ1-1 gives the whole variable domain SAVISQKPSRDICQRGTSLTIQCQVDSQVTMMFWYRQQPGQSLTLIATANQGSEATYESGFVIDKFPISRPNLTFSTLTVSNMSPEDSSIYLCSVRQGDTEAFFGQGTRLTVV.

The chain joins TRBV5-4 to TRBJ2-3, with 9 nucleotides matching TRBD1. This CDR3 region has 16 residues. Germline CDR1 reads SGHNT; CDR2 reads YYREEE (reference sequence). The ends lost 2 bases at V and 3 bases at J; junction bases unmatched: 7. The CDR3 DNA reads TGTGCCAGCAGCTTTACAGGGGGCCCTGGGACAGATACGCAGTATTTT. The encoded protein is CASSFTGGPGTDTQYF.

In regard to this clone: At one end, the junction sequence differs from germline, possibly due to a read error. The chain employs TRBV7-9 and TRBJ1-6; D remains ambiguous. The CDR3 has 16 residues. Germline-derived CDR1 and CDR2 are SEHNR and FQNEAQ (reference sequence). The CDR3 here is CASSPRESSYNLPLHF. The CDR3 coding sequence is TGTGCCAGCAGCCCCCGGGAGAGCTCCTATAATTTACCCCTCCACTTT.

The chain combines TRBV6-6 with TRBJ2-5, with 9 bases fitting TRBD1. With the DNA end fitting TRBJ2-7 better, the J assignment may be wrong. In germline, CDR1 is MNHNY, CDR2 SVGAGI (reference sequence). The CDR3 is made up of 14 amino acids. CDR3 amino acids: CASSQGTGTYEQYF. CDR3 nucleotide sequence: TGTGCCAGCAGCCAAGGGACAGGGACCTACGAGCAGTACTTC.

This chain uses TRBV5-6 with TRBJ1-2; D is possibly TRBD1 (6 bases). V was clipped by 1 base and J by 4 bases, with 17 bases between them. In germline, CDR1 is SGHDT, CDR2 YYEEEE. CDR3 size: 16 residues. The CDR3 sequence is CASSLLGTQGSYGYTF. Here the CDR3 DNA reads TGTGCCAGCAGCTTGTTGGGAACACAGGGTTCCTATGGCTACACCTTC.

This clone was seen a few times. The CDR3 reads CASSRLERDNEQFF. CDR3 in DNA: TGCGCCAGCAGCCGGTTAGAACGAGACAATGAGCAGTTCTTC. The chain recombines TRBV4-1 with TRBJ2-1; no clear D gene. The length of the CDR3 is 14 residues. V was trimmed by 4 bases and J by 5 bases, leaving 12 bases between them. In germline, CDR1 is MGHRA, CDR2 YSYEKL.

V usage is TRBV7-9 and J usage is TRBJ1-3; unclear D gene. Trimming took 1 base from V and 0 from J, leaving 7 bases between them. Germline-derived CDR1 and CDR2 are SEHNR and FQNEAQ (reference sequence). The CDR3 is 15 amino acids. The DNA of the CDR3 is TGTGCCAGCAGCTTAGACGGGTACTCTGGAAACACCATATATTTT. Translated, it gives CASSLDGYSGNTIYF. Full variable domain (remainder filled in from reference TRBV7-9 and TRBJ1-3): DTGVSQNPRHKITKRGQNVTFRCDPISEHNRLYWYRQTLGQGPEFLTYFQNEAQLEKSRLLSDRFSAERPKGSFSTLEIQRTEQGDSAMYLCASSLDGYSGNTIYFGEGSWLTVV.

This clone showed up just a few times. This rearrangement joins TRBV4-3 to TRBJ2-3, with 7 nucleotides matching TRBD2. CDR1 is LGHNA, CDR2 YSLEER, per germline. J lost 8 bases, V lost 0 bases, and 5 bases had no gene match. This CDR3 has 14 residues. The CDR3 DNA follows: TGCGCCAGCAGCCAAGATTGGCGGGGGTTTACGCAGTATTTT. Protein product: CASSQDWRGFTQYF.

The chain combines TRBV2 with TRBJ2-3, with TRBD2 matching 8 bases. The junction had 15 bases not matched to a gene; V was cut back by 11 bases and J by 5 bases. Germline V gene sequence: CDR1 SNHLY, CDR2 FYNNEI. This CDR3 is built from 15 residues. For the CDR3, the DNA is TGTGCCTCGAAAAAACTAGCGGCCACGGTAGATACGCAGTATTTT. It specifies CASKKLAATVDTQYF. Variable domain in full (rest from reference TRBV2 and TRBJ2-3): EPEVTQTPSHQVTQMGQEVILRCVPISNHLYFYWYRQILGQKVEFLVSFYNNEISEKSEIFDDQFSVERPDGSNFTLKIRSTKLEDSAMYFCASKKLAATVDTQYFGPGTRLTVL.

The chain links TRBV9 to TRBJ1-1, with D possibly TRBD1 on 5 matching bases. The CDR3 extends over 14 amino acids. Germline V gene sequence: CDR1 SGDLS, CDR2 YYNGEE. The V end was cut by 7 bases, the J end by 5 bases, with 18 bases between. The CDR3: CASADGGSETEAFF. The CDR3, as DNA: TGTGCCAGCGCAGACGGGGGGTCGGAAACTGAAGCTTTCTTT.

The J gene is TRBJ2-2, the V gene TRBV7-2; 8 bases are a match to TRBD1. The CDR3 loop spans 16 amino acids. V dropped 0 bases and J dropped 7; count of bases not matched to a gene: 7. Germline V gene lookup returns CDR1 SGHTA and CDR2 FQGNSA. CDR3 nucleotides: TGTGCCAGCAGCTTAGCTCCCAGGGGGCTCAGCGGGGAGCTGTTTTTT. Its protein is CASSLAPRGLSGELFF.

This clone showed up just a few times. V and J are TRBV7-2 and TRBJ1-2; a possible D gene is TRBD1 (6 bases). In germline, CDR1 is SGHTA, CDR2 FQGNSA. CDR3 length: 12 amino acids. Trimming stripped 4 bases from V and 11 bases from J, with 14 bases between. Here the CDR3 DNA reads TGTGCCAGCAGCTCTCGGACAGTGCAATACACCTTC. Translation gives CASSSRTVQYTF. The complete variable domain, with remaining parts taken from reference TRBV7-2 and TRBJ1-2, reads GAGVSQSPSNKVTEKGKDVELRCDPISGHTALYWYRQSLGQGLEFLIYFQGNSAPDKSGLPSDRFSAERTGGSVSTLTIQRTQQEDSAVYLCASSSRTVQYTFGSGTRLTVV.

With regard to this clone: The sample contains more than one DNA sequence encoding this CDR3. This sequence joins TRBV5-1 and TRBJ1-5, with 11 bases that match TRBD1. J was trimmed by 5 bases and V by 5 bases; bases with no gene match: 3. CDR1 and CDR2 (germline): SGHRS, YFSETQ. CDR3 size: 14 residues. Here the CDR3 DNA reads TGCGCCAGCAGTACGGGACAGGGGGATCAGCCCCAGCATTTT. Translation: CASSTGQGDQPQHF.